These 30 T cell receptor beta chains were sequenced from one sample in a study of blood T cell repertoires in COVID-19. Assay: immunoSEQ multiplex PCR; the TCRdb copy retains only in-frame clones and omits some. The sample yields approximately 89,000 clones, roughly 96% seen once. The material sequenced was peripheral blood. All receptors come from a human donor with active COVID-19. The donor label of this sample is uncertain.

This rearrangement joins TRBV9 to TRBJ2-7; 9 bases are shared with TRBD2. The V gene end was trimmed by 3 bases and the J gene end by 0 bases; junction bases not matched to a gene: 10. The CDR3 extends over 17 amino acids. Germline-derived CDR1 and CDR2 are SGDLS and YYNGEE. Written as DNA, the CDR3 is TGTGCCAGCAGCGATGGAGGACTAGCGAACAGCTCCTACGAGCAGTACTTC. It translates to CASSDGGLANSSYEQYF.

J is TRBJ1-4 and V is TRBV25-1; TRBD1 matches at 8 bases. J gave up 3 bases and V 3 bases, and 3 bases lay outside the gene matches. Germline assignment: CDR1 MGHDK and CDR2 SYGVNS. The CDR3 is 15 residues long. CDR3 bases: TGTGCCAGCAGTGACGGACAGGGAGCTAATGAAAAACTGTTTTTT. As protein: CASSDGQGANEKLFF.

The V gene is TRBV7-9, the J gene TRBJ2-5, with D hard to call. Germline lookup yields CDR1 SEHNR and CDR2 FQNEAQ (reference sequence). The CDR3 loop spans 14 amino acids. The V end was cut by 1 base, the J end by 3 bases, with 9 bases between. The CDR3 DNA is TGTGCCAGCAGCTTAGGTCAGACAAAAGAGACCCAGTACTTC. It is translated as CASSLGQTKETQYF. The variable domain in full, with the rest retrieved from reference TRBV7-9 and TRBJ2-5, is DTGVSQNPRHKITKRGQNVTFRCDPISEHNRLYWYRQTLGQGPEFLTYFQNEAQLEKSRLLSDRFSAERPKGSFSTLEIQRTEQGDSAMYLCASSLGQTKETQYFGPGTRLLVL.

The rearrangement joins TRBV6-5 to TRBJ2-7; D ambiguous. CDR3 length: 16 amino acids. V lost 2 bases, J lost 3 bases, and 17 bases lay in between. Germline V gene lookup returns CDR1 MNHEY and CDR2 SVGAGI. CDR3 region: CASSYISPQSGYEQYF. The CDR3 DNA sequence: TGTGCCAGCAGTTACATCAGCCCCCAATCGGGCTACGAGCAGTACTTC.

CDR3 amino acids: CATSDRTGRRDQPQHF. CDR3 DNA: TGTGCCACCAGTGATAGGACAGGGCGACGGGATCAGCCCCAGCATTTT. The rearrangement uses TRBV24-1 and TRBJ1-5, with 8 bases identical to TRBD1. Per germline, CDR1 KGHDR and CDR2 SFDVKD. V shed 3 bases and J 5 bases; nucleotides not matched to a gene: 8. CDR3 size: 16 residues.

The CDR3 sequence is CASSFEPDPPGGETQYF. In DNA form, the CDR3 reads TGTGCCAGCAGCTTCGAACCCGACCCCCCCGGGGGAGAGACCCAGTACTTC. The chain is built from TRBV5-4 and TRBJ2-5; D might be TRBD2 (6 bases). This CDR3 spans 17 amino acids. Trimming took 2 bases from V and 4 from J, leaving 21 bases between them. Germline CDR1 and CDR2: SGHNT and YYREEE (reference sequence).

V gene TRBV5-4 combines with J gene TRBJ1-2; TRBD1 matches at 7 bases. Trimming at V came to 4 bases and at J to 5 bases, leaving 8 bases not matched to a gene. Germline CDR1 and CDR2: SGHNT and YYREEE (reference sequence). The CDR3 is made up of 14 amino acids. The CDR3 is CASSKGTDPYGYTF. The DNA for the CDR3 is TGTGCCAGCAGCAAAGGGACAGATCCTTATGGCTACACCTTC.

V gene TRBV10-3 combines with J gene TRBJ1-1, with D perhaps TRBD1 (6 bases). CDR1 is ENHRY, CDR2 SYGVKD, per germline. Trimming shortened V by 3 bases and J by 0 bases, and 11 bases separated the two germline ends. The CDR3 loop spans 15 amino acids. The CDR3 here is CAISEQGAMNTEAFF. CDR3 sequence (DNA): TGTGCCATCAGTGAACAGGGAGCCATGAACACTGAAGCTTTCTTT.

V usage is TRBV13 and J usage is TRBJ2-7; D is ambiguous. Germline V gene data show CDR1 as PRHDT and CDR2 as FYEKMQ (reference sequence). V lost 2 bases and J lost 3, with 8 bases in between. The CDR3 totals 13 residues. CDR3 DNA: TGTGCCAGCAGCTTAACGGGTGGCTACGAGCAGTACTTC. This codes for CASSLTGGYEQYF. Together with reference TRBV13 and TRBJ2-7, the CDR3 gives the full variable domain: AAGVIQSPRHLIKEKRETATLKCYPIPRHDTVYWYQQGPGQDPQFLISFYEKMQSDKGSIPDRFSAQQFSDYHSELNMSSLELGDSALYFCASSLTGGYEQYFGPGTRLTVT.

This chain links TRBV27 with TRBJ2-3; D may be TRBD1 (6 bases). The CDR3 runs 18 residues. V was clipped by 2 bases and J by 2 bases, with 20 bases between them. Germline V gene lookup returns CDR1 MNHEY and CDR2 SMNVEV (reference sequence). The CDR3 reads CASSLMKAGDLPTDTQYF. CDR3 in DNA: TGTGCCAGCAGTTTAATGAAGGCAGGGGACCTCCCCACAGATACGCAGTATTTT.

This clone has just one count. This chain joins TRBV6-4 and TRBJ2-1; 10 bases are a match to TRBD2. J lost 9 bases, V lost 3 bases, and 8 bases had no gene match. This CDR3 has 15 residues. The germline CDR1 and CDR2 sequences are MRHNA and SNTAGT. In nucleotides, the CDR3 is TGTGCCAGCAGTGAAGTTCTAGCGGGAGCTGGTGAGCAGTTCTTC. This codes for CASSEVLAGAGEQFF.

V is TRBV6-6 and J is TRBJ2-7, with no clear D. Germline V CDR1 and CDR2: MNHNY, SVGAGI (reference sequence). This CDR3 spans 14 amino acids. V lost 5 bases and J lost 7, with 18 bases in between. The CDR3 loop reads CASSPLETSGEQYF. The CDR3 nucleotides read TGTGCCAGCAGTCCCCTCGAGACCTCAGGAGAGCAGTACTTC.

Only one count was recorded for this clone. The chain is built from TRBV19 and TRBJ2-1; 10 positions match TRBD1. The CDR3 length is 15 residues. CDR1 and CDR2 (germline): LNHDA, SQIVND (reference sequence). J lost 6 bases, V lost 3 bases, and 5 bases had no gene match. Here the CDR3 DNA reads TGTGCCAGTAGTATCCCGGGACAGGGGACCAATGAGCAGTTCTTC. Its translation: CASSIPGQGTNEQFF. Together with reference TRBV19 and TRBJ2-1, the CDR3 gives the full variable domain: DGGITQSPKYLFRKEGQNVTLSCEQNLNHDAMYWYRQDPGQGLRLIYYSQIVNDFQKGDIAEGYSVSREKKESFPLTVTSAQKNPTAFYLCASSIPGQGTNEQFFGPGTRLTVL.

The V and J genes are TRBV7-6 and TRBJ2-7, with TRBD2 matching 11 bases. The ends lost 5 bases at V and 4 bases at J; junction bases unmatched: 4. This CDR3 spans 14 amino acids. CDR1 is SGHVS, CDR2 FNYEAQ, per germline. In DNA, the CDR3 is TGTGCCAGCAGCCAGACTAGCGGGGCTTACGAGCAGTACTTC. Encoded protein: CASSQTSGAYEQYF.

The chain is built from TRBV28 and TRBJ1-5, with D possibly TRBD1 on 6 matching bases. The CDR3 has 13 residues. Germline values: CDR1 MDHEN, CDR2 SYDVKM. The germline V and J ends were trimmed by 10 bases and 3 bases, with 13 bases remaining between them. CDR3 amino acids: CATKQGYNQPQHF. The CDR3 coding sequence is TGTGCCACCAAACAGGGTTACAATCAGCCCCAGCATTTT.

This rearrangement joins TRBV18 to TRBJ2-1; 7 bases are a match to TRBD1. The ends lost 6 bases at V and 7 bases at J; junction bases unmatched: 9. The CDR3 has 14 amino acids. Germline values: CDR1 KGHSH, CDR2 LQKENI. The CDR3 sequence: CASSLDRVGNEQFF. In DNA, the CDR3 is TGTGCCAGCTCGCTAGACAGGGTGGGAAATGAGCAGTTCTTC.

CDR3 bases: TGTGCCAGCAGCTTCGCGGTGGGGGCCGGGGCCAACGTCCTGACTTTC. It is translated as CASSFAVGAGANVLTF. The J gene is TRBJ2-6, the V gene TRBV5-6, with a possible D match to TRBD1 (6 bases). V was clipped by 2 bases and J by 4 bases, with 13 bases between them. Germline-derived CDR1 and CDR2 are SGHDT and YYEEEE. The CDR3 consists of 16 residues.

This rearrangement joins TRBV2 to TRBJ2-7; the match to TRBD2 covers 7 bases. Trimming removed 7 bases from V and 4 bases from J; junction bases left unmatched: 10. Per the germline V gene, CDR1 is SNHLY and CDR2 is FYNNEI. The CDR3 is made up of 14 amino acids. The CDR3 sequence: CASTLSGVRYEQYF. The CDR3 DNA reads TGTGCCAGCACCCTCAGCGGGGTCCGGTACGAGCAGTACTTC. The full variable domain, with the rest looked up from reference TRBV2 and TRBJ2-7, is EPEVTQTPSHQVTQMGQEVILRCVPISNHLYFYWYRQILGQKVEFLVSFYNNEISEKSEIFDDQFSVERPDGSNFTLKIRSTKLEDSAMYFCASTLSGVRYEQYFGPGTRLTVT.

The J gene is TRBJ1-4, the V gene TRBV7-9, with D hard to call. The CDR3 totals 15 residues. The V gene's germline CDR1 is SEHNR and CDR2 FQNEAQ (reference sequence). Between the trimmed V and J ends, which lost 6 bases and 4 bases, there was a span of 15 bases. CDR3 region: CASSLGPGFNEKLFF. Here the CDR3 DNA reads TGTGCCAGCAGTCTTGGGCCAGGCTTTAATGAAAAACTGTTTTTT.

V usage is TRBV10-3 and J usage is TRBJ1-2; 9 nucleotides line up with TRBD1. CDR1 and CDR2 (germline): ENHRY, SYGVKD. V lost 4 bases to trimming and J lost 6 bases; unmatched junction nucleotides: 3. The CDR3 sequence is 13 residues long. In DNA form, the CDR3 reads TGTGCCATCAGTGGACAGGGGGACGATGGCTACACCTTC. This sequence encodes CAISGQGDDGYTF.

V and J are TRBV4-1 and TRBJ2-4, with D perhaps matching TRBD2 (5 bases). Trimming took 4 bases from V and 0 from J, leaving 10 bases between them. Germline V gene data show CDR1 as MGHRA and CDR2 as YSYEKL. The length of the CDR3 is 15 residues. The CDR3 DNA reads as TGCGCCAGCAGCCGAGGAGGACTAGCCAAAAACATTCAGTACTTC. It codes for CASSRGGLAKNIQYF.

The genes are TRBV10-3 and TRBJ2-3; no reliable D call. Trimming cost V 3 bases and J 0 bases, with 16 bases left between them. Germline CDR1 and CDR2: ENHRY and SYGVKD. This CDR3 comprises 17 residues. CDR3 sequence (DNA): TGTGCCATCAGTGACCCGAGGTTGCCCTCTAGCACAGATACGCAGTATTTT. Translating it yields CAISDPRLPSSTDTQYF.

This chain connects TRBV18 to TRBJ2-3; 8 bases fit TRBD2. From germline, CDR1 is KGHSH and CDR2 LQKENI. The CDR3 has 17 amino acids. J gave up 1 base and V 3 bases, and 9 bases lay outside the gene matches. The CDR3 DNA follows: TGTGCCAGCTCACCCGCCCGGGGGGGAGTTGGCACAGATACGCAGTATTTT. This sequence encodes CASSPARGGVGTDTQYF.

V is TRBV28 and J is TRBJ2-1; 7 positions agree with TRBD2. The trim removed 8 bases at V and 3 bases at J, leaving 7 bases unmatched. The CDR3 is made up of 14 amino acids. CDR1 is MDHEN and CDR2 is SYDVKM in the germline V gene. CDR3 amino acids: CASVTGGYYNEQFF. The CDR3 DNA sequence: TGTGCCAGCGTGACGGGGGGATACTACAATGAGCAGTTCTTC.

The CDR3 reads CASTGGLTDTQYF. The CDR3 bases are TGTGCCAGCACCGGGGGGCTCACAGATACGCAGTATTTT. The chain recombines TRBV28 with TRBJ2-3; a possible D gene is TRBD2 (7 bases). This CDR3 contains 13 residues. V was cut by 7 bases and J by 2 bases, with 10 bases left in between. Germline V lookup: CDR1 MDHEN, CDR2 SYDVKM.

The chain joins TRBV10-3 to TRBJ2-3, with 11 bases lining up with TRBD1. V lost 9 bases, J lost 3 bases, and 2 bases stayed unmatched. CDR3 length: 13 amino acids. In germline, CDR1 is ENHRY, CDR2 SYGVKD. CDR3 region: CAIGQGATDTQYF. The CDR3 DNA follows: TGTGCCATAGGACAGGGGGCTACAGATACGCAGTATTTT.

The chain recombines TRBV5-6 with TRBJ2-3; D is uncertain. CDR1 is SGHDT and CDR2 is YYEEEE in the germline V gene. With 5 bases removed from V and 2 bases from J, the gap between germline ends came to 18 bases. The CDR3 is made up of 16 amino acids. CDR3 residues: CASSDGRRYLTDTQYF. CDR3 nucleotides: TGTGCCAGCAGTGACGGAAGGCGGTACCTCACAGATACGCAGTATTTT.

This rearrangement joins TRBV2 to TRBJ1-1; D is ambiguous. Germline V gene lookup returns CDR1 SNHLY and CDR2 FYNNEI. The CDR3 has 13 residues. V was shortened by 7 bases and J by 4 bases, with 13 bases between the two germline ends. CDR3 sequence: CASTEGVGTEAFF. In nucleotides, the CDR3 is TGTGCCAGCACCGAGGGTGTCGGCACTGAAGCTTTCTTT. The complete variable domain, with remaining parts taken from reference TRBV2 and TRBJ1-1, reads EPEVTQTPSHQVTQMGQEVILRCVPISNHLYFYWYRQILGQKVEFLVSFYNNEISEKSEIFDDQFSVERPDGSNFTLKIRSTKLEDSAMYFCASTEGVGTEAFFGQGTRLTVV.

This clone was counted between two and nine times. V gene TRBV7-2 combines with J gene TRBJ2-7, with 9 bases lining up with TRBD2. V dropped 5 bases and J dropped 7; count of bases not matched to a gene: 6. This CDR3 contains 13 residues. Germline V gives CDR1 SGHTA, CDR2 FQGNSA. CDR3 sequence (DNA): TGTGCCAGCAGCCGCGGGGGGGCTGGGGAGCAGTACTTC. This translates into CASSRGGAGEQYF.

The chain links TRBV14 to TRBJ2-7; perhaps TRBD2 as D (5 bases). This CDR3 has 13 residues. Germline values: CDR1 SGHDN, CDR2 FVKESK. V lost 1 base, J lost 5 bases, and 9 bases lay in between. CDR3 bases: TGTGCCAGCAGCCAAGTTCGGGGAAACGAGCAGTACTTC. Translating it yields CASSQVRGNEQYF.